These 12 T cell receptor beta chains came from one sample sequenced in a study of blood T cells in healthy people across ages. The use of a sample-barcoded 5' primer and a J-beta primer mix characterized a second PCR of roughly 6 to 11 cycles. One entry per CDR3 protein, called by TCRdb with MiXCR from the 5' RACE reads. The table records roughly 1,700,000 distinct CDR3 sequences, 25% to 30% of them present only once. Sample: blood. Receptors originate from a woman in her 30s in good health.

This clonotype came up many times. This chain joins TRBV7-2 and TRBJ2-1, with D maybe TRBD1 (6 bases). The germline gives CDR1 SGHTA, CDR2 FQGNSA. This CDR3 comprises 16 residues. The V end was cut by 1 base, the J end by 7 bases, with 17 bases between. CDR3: CASSLVSGVGSNEQFF. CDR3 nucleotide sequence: TGTGCCAGCAGCTTAGTCTCAGGGGTGGGTTCGAATGAGCAGTTCTTC.

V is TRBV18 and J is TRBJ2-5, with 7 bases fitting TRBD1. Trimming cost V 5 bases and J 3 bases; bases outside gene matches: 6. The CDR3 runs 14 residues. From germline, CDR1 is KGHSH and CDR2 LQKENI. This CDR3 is CASSGNRGEETQYF. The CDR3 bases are TGTGCCAGCTCAGGAAACAGGGGTGAAGAGACCCAGTACTTC.

The CDR3, as DNA: TGCGCCAGCAGCCCCTTTGAGGGGGCGCTTGATACGCAGTATTTT. Its protein is CASSPFEGALDTQYF. The V and J genes are TRBV5-1 and TRBJ2-3, with 7 bases lining up with TRBD1. V gave up 4 bases and J gave up 6 bases; unmatched junction bases: 11. The CDR3 has 15 amino acids. Germline V gene sequence: CDR1 SGHRS, CDR2 YFSETQ.

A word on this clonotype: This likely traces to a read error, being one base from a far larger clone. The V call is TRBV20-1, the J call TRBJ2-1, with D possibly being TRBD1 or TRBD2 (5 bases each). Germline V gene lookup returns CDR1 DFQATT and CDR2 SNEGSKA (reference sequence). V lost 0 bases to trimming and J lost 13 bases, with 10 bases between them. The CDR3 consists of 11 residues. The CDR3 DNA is TGCAGTGCTAGAGAAGGGGAGACCCAGTTCTTC. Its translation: CSAREGETQFF.

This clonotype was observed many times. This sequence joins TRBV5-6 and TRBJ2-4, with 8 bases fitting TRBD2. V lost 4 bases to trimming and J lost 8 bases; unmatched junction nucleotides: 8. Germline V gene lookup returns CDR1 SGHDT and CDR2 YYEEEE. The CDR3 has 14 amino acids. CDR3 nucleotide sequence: TGTGCCAGCAGCCCAACCGACGGGGGGGACATTCAGTACTTC. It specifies CASSPTDGGDIQYF.

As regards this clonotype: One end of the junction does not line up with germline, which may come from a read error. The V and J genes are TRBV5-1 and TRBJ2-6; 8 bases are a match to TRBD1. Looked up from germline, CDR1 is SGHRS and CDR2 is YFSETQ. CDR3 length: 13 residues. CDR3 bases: TGCGCCAGCAGCTCGCAGGGGGCCAACGTCCCGACTTTC. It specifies CASSSQGANVPTF. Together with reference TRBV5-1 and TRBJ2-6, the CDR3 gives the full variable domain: KAGVTQTPRYLIKTRGQQVTLSCSPISGHRSVSWYQQTPGQGLQFLFEYFSETQRNKGNFPGRFSGRQFSNSRSEMNVSTLELGDSALYLCASSSQGANVPTFGAGSRLTVL.

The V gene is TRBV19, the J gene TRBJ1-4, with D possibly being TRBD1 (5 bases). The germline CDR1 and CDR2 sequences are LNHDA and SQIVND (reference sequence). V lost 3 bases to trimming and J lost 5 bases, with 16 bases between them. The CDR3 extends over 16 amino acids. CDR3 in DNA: TGTGCCAGTAGTATCGGATCGGGGACGATGAATGAAAAACTGTTTTTT. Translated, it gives CASSIGSGTMNEKLFF.

DNA of the CDR3: TGTGCCAGCAGTCCCAAGGGGGGTAGGGGGTTGTCGCCCCAGCATTTT. Encoded protein: CASSPKGGRGLSPQHF. This chain connects TRBV12-3 or TRBV12-4 to TRBJ1-5; D is possibly TRBD1 (6 bases). CDR3 length equals 16 residues. Trimming cost V 5 bases and J 9 bases, with 23 bases left between them.

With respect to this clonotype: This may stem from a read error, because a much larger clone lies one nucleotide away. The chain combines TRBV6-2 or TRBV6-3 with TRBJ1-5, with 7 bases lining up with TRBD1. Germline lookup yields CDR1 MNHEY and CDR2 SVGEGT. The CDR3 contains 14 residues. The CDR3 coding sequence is TGTGCCAACAGTCGGGACAGAAGCAATCAGCCCCAGCATTTT. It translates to CANSRDRSNQPQHF.

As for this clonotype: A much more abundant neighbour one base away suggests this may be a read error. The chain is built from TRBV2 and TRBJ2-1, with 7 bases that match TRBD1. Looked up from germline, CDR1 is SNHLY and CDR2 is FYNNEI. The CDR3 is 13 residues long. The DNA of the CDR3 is TGTGCCTCCGGGACAGTGGCCTACGATGAGCAGTTCTTC. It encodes CASGTVAYDEQFF.

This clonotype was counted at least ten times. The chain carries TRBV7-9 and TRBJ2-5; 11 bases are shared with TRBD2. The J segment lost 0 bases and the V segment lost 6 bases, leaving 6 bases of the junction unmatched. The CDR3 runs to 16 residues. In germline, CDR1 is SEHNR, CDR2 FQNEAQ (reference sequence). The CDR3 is CASRPSGGPYQETQYF. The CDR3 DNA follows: TGTGCCAGCAGACCTAGCGGGGGGCCGTACCAAGAGACCCAGTACTTC.

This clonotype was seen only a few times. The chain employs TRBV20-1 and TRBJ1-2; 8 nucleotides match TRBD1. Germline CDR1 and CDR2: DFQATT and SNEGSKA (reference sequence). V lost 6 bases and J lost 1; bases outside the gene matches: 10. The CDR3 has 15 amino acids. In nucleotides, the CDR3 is TGCAGTGCGGGTTTGGGACAGGCATTTAACTATGGCTACACCTTC. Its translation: CSAGLGQAFNYGYTF.